The rows below give T cell receptor beta chains drawn from one sample of a study of blood T cell repertoires in COVID-19. Assay: immunoSEQ multiplex PCR; the TCRdb copy retains only in-frame clones and omits some. The data hold approximately 200,000 clones, with 80% to 85% observed a single time. The sample taken for sequencing was peripheral blood. The origin of the receptors is a woman in her 30s who had recovered from COVID-19. The CDR3 runs from the conserved cysteine through the conserved F or W. Fields, in order: D gene, V gene, clone size, J gene, CDR3 DNA, CDR3 protein. D genes are given only for firm matches. Clone size is shown for a subset of rows, as once, few, many or a class of expanded clone.

D: NA
V: TRBV5-1
size: few
J: TRBJ2-7
DNA: TGCGCCAGCAGCTTGTCTGCCCTTCGGGAGCAGTACTTC
CDR3: CASSLSALREQYF

D: NA
V: TRBV5-1
size: NA
J: TRBJ2-5
DNA: TGCGCCAGCAGCTTGAGCGGAAGGGTAGAGACCCAGTACTTC
CDR3: CASSLSGRVETQYF

D: TRBD2
V: TRBV10-3
size: NA
J: TRBJ2-7
DNA: TGTGCCATCAGTGAGGGGACTAACTACGAGCAGTACTTC
CDR3: CAISEGTNYEQYF

D: NA
V: TRBV4-1
size: NA
J: TRBJ2-7
DNA: TGCGCCAGCAGCCAGTCAGGCAACGAGCAGTACTTC
CDR3: CASSQSGNEQYF

D: NA
V: TRBV10-3
size: NA
J: TRBJ1-2
DNA: TGTGCCATCAGTGAGACACAGGCTAACTATGGCTACACCTTC
CDR3: CAISETQANYGYTF

D: NA
V: TRBV23-1
size: NA
J: TRBJ2-1
DNA: TGCGCCAGCAGTCAATCGTACGGTTGCTCCTACAATGAGCAGTTCTTC
CDR3: CASSQSYGCSYNEQFF

D: TRBD1
V: TRBV24-1
size: few
J: TRBJ2-7
DNA: TGTGCCACCAGTGATTCTGCGACAGGGGCCTACGAGCAGTACTTC
CDR3: CATSDSATGAYEQYF

D: TRBD1
V: TRBV10-3
size: NA
J: TRBJ2-2
DNA: TGTGCCATCAGGGACAGGGTACACACCGGGGAGCTGTTTTTT
CDR3: CAIRDRVHTGELFF

D: TRBD2
V: TRBV28
size: NA
J: TRBJ2-7
DNA: TGTGCCAGCAGAGAAGCGGGAGGTATTACCTACGAGCAGTACTTC
CDR3: CASREAGGITYEQYF

D: TRBD2
V: TRBV5-1
size: NA
J: TRBJ2-1
DNA: TGCGCCAGCAGCTCGGGGGGACTAGCGGTTTATAATGAGCAGTTCTTC
CDR3: CASSSGGLAVYNEQFF

D: TRBD2
V: TRBV27
size: once
J: TRBJ2-7
DNA: TGTGCCAGCAGTTTATACGCGGGAGTAACCTACGAGCAGTACTTC
CDR3: CASSLYAGVTYEQYF

D: NA
V: TRBV9
size: NA
J: TRBJ2-1
DNA: TGTGCCAGCAGCCCTGAGGGAGAAGGTGAGCAGTTCTTC
CDR3: CASSPEGEGEQFF

D: NA
V: TRBV7-9
size: NA
J: TRBJ2-3
DNA: TGTGCCAGCAGCTCCCCCTTGGCGGAGTCCTCCCCAGATACGCAGTATTTT
CDR3: CASSSPLAESSPDTQYF

D: NA
V: TRBV28
size: once
J: TRBJ1-5
DNA: TGTGCCATAACACTGGGACAAAGCAATCAGCCCCAGCATTTT
CDR3: CAITLGQSNQPQHF

D: TRBD1
V: TRBV11-3
size: NA
J: TRBJ1-5
DNA: TGTGCCAGCAGCGCCGACAGGGACCAGCCCCAGCATTTT
CDR3: CASSADRDQPQHF

D: NA
V: TRBV28
size: NA
J: TRBJ2-7
DNA: TGTGCCAGCAGTTTCCCGGTTTACGAGCAGTACTTC
CDR3: CASSFPVYEQYF

D: NA
V: TRBV7-9
size: NA
J: TRBJ1-1
DNA: TGTGCCAGCATCTCGGGGGGAGAGGGCACTGAAGCTTTCTTT
CDR3: CASISGGEGTEAFF

D: TRBD1
V: TRBV28
size: NA
J: TRBJ1-1
DNA: TGTGCCAGCAGTTTCGAGACAGGGGGCTTGAACACTGAAGCTTTCTTT
CDR3: CASSFETGGLNTEAFF

D: TRBD1
V: TRBV5-5
size: NA
J: TRBJ2-7
DNA: TGTGCCAGCAGTCATTACAGGGGGGCCTCCTACGAGCAGTACTTC
CDR3: CASSHYRGASYEQYF

D: NA
V: TRBV11-2
size: NA
J: TRBJ2-7
DNA: TGTGCCAGCAGCTTAAGCTTTTGGGACAACTCCTACGAGCAGTACTTC
CDR3: CASSLSFWDNSYEQYF

D: TRBD1
V: TRBV5-1
size: NA
J: TRBJ2-1
DNA: TGCGCCAGCAGCTGGACAGGGGGCGATGAGCAGTTCTTC
CDR3: CASSWTGGDEQFF

D: NA
V: TRBV27
size: NA
J: TRBJ2-3
DNA: TGTGCCAGCAGTTTATCGTTTGTTGAGGTGTTCACAGATACGCAGTATTTT
CDR3: CASSLSFVEVFTDTQYF

D: TRBD1
V: TRBV29-1
size: NA
J: TRBJ2-7
DNA: TGCAGCGTCCCTATCTTGAACAGGGGGGCCTACGAGCAGTACTTC
CDR3: CSVPILNRGAYEQYF